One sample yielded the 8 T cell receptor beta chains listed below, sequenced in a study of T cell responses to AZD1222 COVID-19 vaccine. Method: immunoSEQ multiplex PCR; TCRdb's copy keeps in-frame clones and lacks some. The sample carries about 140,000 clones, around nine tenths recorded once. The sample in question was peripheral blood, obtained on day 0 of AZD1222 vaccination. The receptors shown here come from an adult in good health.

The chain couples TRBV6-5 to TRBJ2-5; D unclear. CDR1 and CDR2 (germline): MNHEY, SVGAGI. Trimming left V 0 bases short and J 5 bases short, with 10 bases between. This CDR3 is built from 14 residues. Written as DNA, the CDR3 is TGTGCCAGCAGTTACTCTCTAGTGGAGGAGACCCAGTACTTC. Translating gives CASSYSLVEETQYF.

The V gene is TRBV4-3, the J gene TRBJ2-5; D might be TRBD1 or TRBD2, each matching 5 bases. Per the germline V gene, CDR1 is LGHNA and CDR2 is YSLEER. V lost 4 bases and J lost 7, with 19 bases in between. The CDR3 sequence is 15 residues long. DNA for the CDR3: TGCGCCAGCAGCCCTACTTCCGGGACCCTTGGGACCCAGTACTTC. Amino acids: CASSPTSGTLGTQYF.

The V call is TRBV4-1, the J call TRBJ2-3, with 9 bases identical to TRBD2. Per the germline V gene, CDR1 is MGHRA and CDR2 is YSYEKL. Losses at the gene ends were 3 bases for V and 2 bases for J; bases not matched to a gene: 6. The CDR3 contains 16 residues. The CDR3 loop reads CASSQGLAYLTDTQYF. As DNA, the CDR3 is TGCGCCAGCAGCCAGGGACTAGCCTACCTCACAGATACGCAGTATTTT.

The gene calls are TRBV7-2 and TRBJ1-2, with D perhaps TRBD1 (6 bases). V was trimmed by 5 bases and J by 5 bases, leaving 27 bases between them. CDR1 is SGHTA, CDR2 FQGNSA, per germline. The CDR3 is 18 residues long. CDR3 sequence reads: CASSPTGSSRTRGYGYTF. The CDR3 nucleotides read TGTGCCAGCAGCCCCACAGGGTCCAGTAGGACCCGGGGATATGGCTACACCTTC.

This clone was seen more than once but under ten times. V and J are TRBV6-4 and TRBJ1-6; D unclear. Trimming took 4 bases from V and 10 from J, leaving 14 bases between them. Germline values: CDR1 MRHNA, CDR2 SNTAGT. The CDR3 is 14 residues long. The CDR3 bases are TGTGCCAGCAGTGTGGCCGGTGGAGAATCACCCCTCCACTTT. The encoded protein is CASSVAGGESPLHF.

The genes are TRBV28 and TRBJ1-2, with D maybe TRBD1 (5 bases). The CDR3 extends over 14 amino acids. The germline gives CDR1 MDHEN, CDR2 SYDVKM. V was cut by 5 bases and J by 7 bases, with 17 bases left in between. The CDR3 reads CASSATPGGGGYTF. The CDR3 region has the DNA TGTGCCAGCAGTGCAACCCCGGGGGGTGGTGGCTACACCTTC.

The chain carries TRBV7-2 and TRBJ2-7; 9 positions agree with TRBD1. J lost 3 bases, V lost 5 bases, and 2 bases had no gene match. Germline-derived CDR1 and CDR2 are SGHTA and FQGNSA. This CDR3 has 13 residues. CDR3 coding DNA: TGTGCCAGCAGCCGACAGGGGGACTACGAGCAGTACTTC. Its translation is CASSRQGDYEQYF.

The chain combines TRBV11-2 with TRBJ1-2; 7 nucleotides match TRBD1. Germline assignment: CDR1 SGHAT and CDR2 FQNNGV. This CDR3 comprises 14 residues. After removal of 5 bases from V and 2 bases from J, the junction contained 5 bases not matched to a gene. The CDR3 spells CASSRDRANYGYTF. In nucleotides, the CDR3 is TGTGCCAGCAGCCGTGACAGGGCCAACTATGGCTACACCTTC. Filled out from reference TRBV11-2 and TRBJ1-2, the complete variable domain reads EAGVAQSPRYKIIEKRQSVAFWCNPISGHATLYWYQQILGQGPKLLIQFQNNGVVDDSQLPKDRFSAERLKGVDSTLKIQPAKLEDSAVYLCASSRDRANYGYTFGSGTRLTVV.